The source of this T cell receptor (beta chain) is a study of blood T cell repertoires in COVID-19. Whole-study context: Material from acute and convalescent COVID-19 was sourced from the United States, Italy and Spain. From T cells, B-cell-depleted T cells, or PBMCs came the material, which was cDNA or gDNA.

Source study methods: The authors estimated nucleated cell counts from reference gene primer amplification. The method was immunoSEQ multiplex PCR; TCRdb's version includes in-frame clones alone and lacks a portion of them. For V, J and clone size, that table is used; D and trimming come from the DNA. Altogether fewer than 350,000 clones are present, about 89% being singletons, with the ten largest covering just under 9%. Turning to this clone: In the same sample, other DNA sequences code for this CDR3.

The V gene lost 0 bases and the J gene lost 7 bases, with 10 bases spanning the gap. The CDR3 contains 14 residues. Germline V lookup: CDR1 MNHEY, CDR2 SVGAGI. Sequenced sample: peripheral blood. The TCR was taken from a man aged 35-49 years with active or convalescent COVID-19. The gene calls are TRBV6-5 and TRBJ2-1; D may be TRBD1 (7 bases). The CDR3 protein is CASSYSQGGNEQFF. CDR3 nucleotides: TGTGCCAGCAGTTACTCCCAGGGGGGAAATGAGCAGTTCTTC.